This T cell receptor (beta chain) was identified in a study of blood T cell repertoires in COVID-19. In the study overall: In each case, the material was cDNA or gDNA derived from T cells, B-cell-depleted T cells, or PBMCs.

The study recruited people aged 18 to 89 years across about two dozen US areas. Cohort 3 recovery required two negative PCRs, clearance, or symptom resolution. Deletions cut 1 base from V and 0 bases from J, with 13 bases between. The CDR3 spans 18 residues. Germline assignment: CDR1 SGHVS and CDR2 FNYEAQ. Study processing details: Estimates of nucleated cell counts were drawn from the amplification of reference gene primers. The data were produced by immunoSEQ multiplex PCR, yet TCRdb's version contains in-frame clones alone and is incomplete. Clonal size and the V and J genes are those of that table, whereas D and trimming came from the DNA. The data show approximately 470,000 clones, about nine tenths seen once.

Sequencing input: PBMCs or T cells enriched from blood (not recorded which). The TCR originated in a woman aged 18-30 years who had recovered from COVID-19. The rearrangement uses TRBV7-6 and TRBJ2-6, with D unclear. The CDR3 bases are TGTGCCAGCAGCTTAGTATATAGTCGTAACTCTGGGGCCAACGTCCTGACTTTC. This translates into CASSLVYSRNSGANVLTF.